This T cell receptor beta chain derives from a study of blood T cell repertoires in COVID-19. In the authors' methods: Scientists estimated how many nucleated cells there were by amplifying reference gene primers. This table comes from immunoSEQ multiplex PCR, and its TCRdb copy is limited to in-frame clones, with some not included. For V, J and clone size, that table is used; D and trimming come from the DNA. The table shows over 90,000 clones, with around 84% occurring only once. The germline V and J ends were trimmed by 10 bases and 5 bases, with 18 bases remaining between them. The CDR3 is 15 residues long. In germline, CDR1 is MNHEY, CDR2 SVGAGI.

The sample consisted of peripheral blood. The sequence derives from a woman aged 60 to 75 in a cohort sampled during active or convalescent COVID-19. V is TRBV6-5 and J is TRBJ1-6; possibly TRBD1 for D (5 bases). CDR3 nucleotides: TGTGCCACCCGTATCATGGGACTGAATAATTCACCCCTCCACTTT. Translating gives CATRIMGLNNSPLHF.